These 8 T cell receptor beta chains share one sample of origin, sequenced in a study of identifying expanded T cells in peripheral blood. The assay was immunoSEQ multiplex PCR, and TCRdb's table has in-frame clones only and misses some. The data show tens of thousands of clones, with roughly 86% seen just once and around a sixth held by the top ten. The sequencing sample was made of blood. The source of these receptors is a person aged 18 to 70 in good health.

This clone was picked up a small number of times. The rearrangement uses TRBV5-4 and TRBJ1-4; 12 nucleotides align to TRBD1. Germline V gives CDR1 SGHNT, CDR2 YYREEE (reference sequence). The CDR3 consists of 17 residues. V was clipped by 4 bases and J by 5 bases; unmatched bases: 9. The CDR3 nucleotides read TGTGCCAGCAGCCCGGGACAGGGGGCGCGTTTGAATGAAAAACTGTTTTTT. Its protein product is CASSPGQGARLNEKLFF.

The gene calls are TRBV5-1 and TRBJ2-2; D is undetermined. Germline V CDR1 and CDR2: SGHRS, YFSETQ. This CDR3 region has 15 residues. V was cut by 4 bases and J by 3 bases, with 13 bases left in between. In DNA, the CDR3 is TGCGCCAGCAGCCTGGAGAGTATCTACACCGGGGAGCTGTTTTTT. Amino acid sequence: CASSLESIYTGELFF.

V and J are TRBV28 and TRBJ2-1; D might be TRBD1 (6 bases). The germline V and J ends were trimmed by 6 bases and 9 bases, with 9 bases remaining between them. CDR3 length: 11 amino acids. Germline CDR1 MDHEN, CDR2 SYDVKM. This CDR3 is CASRRQAEQFF. The DNA of the CDR3 is TGTGCCAGCAGACGACAGGCTGAGCAGTTCTTC.

The chain carries TRBV4-2 and TRBJ2-3; 9 bases agree with TRBD2. CDR1 is LGHNA, CDR2 YNFKEQ, per germline. CDR3 length: 15 residues. The trim removed 2 bases at V and 2 bases at J, leaving 2 bases unmatched. The CDR3 DNA is TGTGCCAGCAGCCAACGACTAGCGGTCACAGATACGCAGTATTTT. Amino acid sequence: CASSQRLAVTDTQYF.

The chain recombines TRBV10-3 with TRBJ2-3; D might be TRBD2 (5 bases). Between the trimmed V and J ends, which lost 0 bases and 4 bases, there was a span of 17 bases. Germline values: CDR1 ENHRY, CDR2 SYGVKD. The CDR3 totals 17 residues. CDR3 coding DNA: TGTGCCATCAGTGAGTCGATTTTAGGCGGGCGGTCAGATACGCAGTATTTT. Its protein product is CAISESILGGRSDTQYF.

The V call is TRBV11-2, the J call TRBJ2-7, with D perhaps TRBD1 or TRBD2 (5 bases each). The V end was cut by 0 bases, the J end by 11 bases, with 14 bases between. In germline, CDR1 is SGHAT, CDR2 FQNNGV. The CDR3 length is 13 residues. CDR3 DNA: TGTGCCAGCAGCTTAGAAGGGGCGGGTCAGGAGTACTTC. Translating gives CASSLEGAGQEYF.

V gene TRBV2 combines with J gene TRBJ1-1; TRBD1 is a possible D gene (6 bases). Trimming cost V 4 bases and J 1 base, with 10 bases left between them. The V gene's germline CDR1 is SNHLY and CDR2 FYNNEI. This CDR3 is built from 14 residues. The CDR3 DNA reads TGTGCCAGCAGTGTGATACAGGGGAACACTGAAGCTTTCTTT. Protein: CASSVIQGNTEAFF.

The V call is TRBV7-2, the J call TRBJ2-7; unclear D gene. CDR1 and CDR2 from the germline V gene are SGHTA and FQGNSA. Trimming removed 3 bases at V and 5 bases at J, with 11 bases between. The CDR3 contains 13 residues. CDR3 residues: CASSFLGVDEQYF. CDR3 in DNA: TGTGCCAGCAGCTTTTTAGGTGTTGACGAGCAGTACTTC. The full variable domain, with the rest looked up from reference TRBV7-2 and TRBJ2-7, is GAGVSQSPSNKVTEKGKDVELRCDPISGHTALYWYRQSLGQGLEFLIYFQGNSAPDKSGLPSDRFSAERTGGSVSTLTIQRTQQEDSAVYLCASSFLGVDEQYFGPGTRLTVT.